This TCR beta chain is from a study of T cells after yellow fever vaccination. This clonotype turned up a few times. UMIs were added to TCR cDNA along with a universal primer site when it was made by 5'RACE template switching. TCRdb reanalysed the 5' RACE reads using MiXCR and keeps one entry per CDR3 protein. Here the sample spans some 96,000 distinct CDR3 sequences, 8% to 10% being singletons. The CDR3 extends over 14 amino acids. The V gene's germline CDR1 is MNHNS and CDR2 SASEGT. Trimming at V came to 1 base and at J to 3 bases, leaving 2 bases not matched to a gene. The TCR comes from a man in his late teens or twenties who received the YFV17D yellow fever vaccine. The V gene is TRBV6-1, the J gene TRBJ1-2, with 7 nucleotides matching TRBD1. This sample comprised CD8+ T cells not binding an NS4B(214-222) dextramer, sorted from PBMCs, obtained around 16 days after the first yellow fever vaccination. The CDR3 protein is CASSEGRGDYGYTF. CDR3 nucleotides: TGTGCCAGCAGTGAAGGCAGGGGGGACTATGGCTACACCTTC.